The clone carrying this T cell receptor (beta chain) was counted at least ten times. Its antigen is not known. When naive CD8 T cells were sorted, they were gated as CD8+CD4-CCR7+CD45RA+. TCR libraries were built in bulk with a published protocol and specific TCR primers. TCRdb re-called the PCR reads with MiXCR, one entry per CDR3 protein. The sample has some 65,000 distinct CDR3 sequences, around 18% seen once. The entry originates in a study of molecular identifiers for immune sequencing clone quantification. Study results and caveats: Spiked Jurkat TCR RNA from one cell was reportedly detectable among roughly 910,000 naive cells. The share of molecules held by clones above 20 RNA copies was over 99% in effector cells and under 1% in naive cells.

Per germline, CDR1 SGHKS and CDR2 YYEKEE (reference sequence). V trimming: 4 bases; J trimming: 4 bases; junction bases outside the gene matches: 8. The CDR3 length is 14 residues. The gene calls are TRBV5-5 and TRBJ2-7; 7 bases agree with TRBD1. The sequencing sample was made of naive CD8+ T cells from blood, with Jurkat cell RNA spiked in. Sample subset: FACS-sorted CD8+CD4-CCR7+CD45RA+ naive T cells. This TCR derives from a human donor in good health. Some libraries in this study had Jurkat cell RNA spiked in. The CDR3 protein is CASSAGTVVYEQYF. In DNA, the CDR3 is TGTGCCAGCAGCGCCGGGACAGTTGTGTACGAGCAGTACTTC.